A single T cell receptor beta chain is shown here with its context. Antigen: not known. Vbeta (60) and Jbeta (13) primers were used in the PCR. The protocol was immunoSEQ multiplex PCR, while the TCRdb copy is restricted to in-frame clones and leaves out a portion. The sample has about 270,000 clones, more than 80% seen once. This sample was included in a study of cytomegalovirus exposure and HLA in healthy donors. Whole-study results and caveats: A later analysis showed TCR association rates differing by HLA locus, peaking at DRB1 and lowest at HLA-C. Cytomegalovirus association was assigned to about 180 TCR beta chains. What a later analysis reportedly showed was that an Asian-associated ancestry cluster had fewer N-insertions than the roughly 700-donor mean. Common viral pathogens seemed, in a later analysis, to connect with several of the most significant clusters.

The sequenced sample was PBMCs. The receptor's source is a man between 35 and 55 years old in good health and CMV-seropositive.

The CDR3 DNA reads as TGTGCCAGCAGACCTCTAGCCGGAGGGCTCTACGAGCAGTACTTC. Its protein is CASRPLAGGLYEQYF. The chain links TRBV6-1 to TRBJ2-7; TRBD2 might be the D (6 bases). The length of the CDR3 is 15 residues. V was shortened by 6 bases and J by 3 bases, with 18 bases between the two germline ends. Per germline, CDR1 MNHNS and CDR2 SASEGT.